The rows below give T cell receptor beta chains drawn from one sample of a study of human thymus T cells. Some clones are missing from TCRdb's copy, which holds only in-frame ones; the method was immunoSEQ multiplex PCR. This table has about 43,000 clones, over 90% appearing once. The sequencing input was blood. Source of these receptors: a girl less than two years old with a congenital heart defect but otherwise immunologically healthy. CDR3s include the opening cysteine and the closing phenylalanine or tryptophan. The D gene is left open where the match is weak. Some rows have no size entry. The others give once, few or many, or a class for an expanded clone.

NA	TRBV28	TRBJ1-2	NA	CASSPALGGYTF	TGTGCCAGCAGTCCCGCGTTGGGAGGCTACACCTTC
TRBD1	TRBV5-6	TRBJ1-2	NA	CASRSTGGGKGYTF	TGTGCCAGCAGATCTACAGGGGGCGGAAAGGGCTACACCTTC
NA	TRBV6-1	TRBJ1-1	NA	CASSEARGTEAFF	TGTGCCAGCAGTGAAGCGCGAGGCACTGAAGCTTTCTTT
NA	TRBV9	TRBJ2-1	NA	CASSPLQSNNEQFF	TGTGCCAGCAGCCCACTGCAATCCAACAATGAGCAGTTCTTC
NA	TRBV5-1	TRBJ1-5	once	CASSLGTGTQPQHF	TGCGCCAGCAGCTTGGGAACAGGGACCCAGCCCCAGCATTTT
NA	TRBV7-2	TRBJ2-5	NA	CASSLRASETQYF	TGTGCCAGCAGCTTAAGGGCGTCGGAGACCCAGTACTTC
NA	TRBV4-3	TRBJ2-1	NA	CASSPSPGIGDEQFF	TGCGCCAGCAGCCCCAGTCCGGGAATCGGTGATGAGCAGTTCTTC
NA	TRBV28	TRBJ1-2	once	CASSFQDNYGYTF	TGTGCCAGCAGTTTCCAGGATAACTATGGCTACACCTTC
NA	TRBV7-9	TRBJ1-1	NA	CASRFSLNTEAFF	TGTGCCAGCAGGTTTAGCTTGAACACTGAAGCTTTCTTT
TRBD1	TRBV19	TRBJ2-7	NA	CATGTGRDYEQYF	TGTGCCACAGGGACAGGGAGGGACTACGAGCAGTACTTC
NA	TRBV6-5	TRBJ1-2	NA	CASSRRNYGYTF	TGTGCCAGCAGCCGACGGAACTATGGCTACACCTTC
NA	TRBV7-3	TRBJ1-2	NA	CASRRQHDYGYTF	TGTGCCAGCAGGCGACAGCACGACTATGGCTACACCTTC
NA	TRBV5-8	TRBJ2-1	NA	CASSFLRDNEQFF	TGTGCCAGCAGCTTCCTCAGGGACAATGAGCAGTTCTTC
NA	TRBV7-9	TRBJ1-1	few	CASSLARRAFF	TGTGCCAGCAGCTTAGCGAGAAGAGCTTTCTTT
TRBD2	TRBV29-1	TRBJ2-3	once	CSYSSLAGTDTQYF	TGCAGCTATTCTAGCCTAGCGGGAACAGATACGCAGTATTTT
TRBD1	TRBV6-4	TRBJ2-7	NA	CASSPPGQFYEQYF	TGTGCCAGCAGTCCTCCGGGACAGTTCTACGAGCAGTACTTC
NA	TRBV7-8	TRBJ2-2	NA	CASSPHPLGRNTGELFF	TGTGCCAGCAGCCCCCACCCTCTCGGGCGGAACACCGGGGAGCTGTTTTTT
NA	TRBV27	TRBJ2-6	NA	CASSWRLSGANVLTF	TGTGCCAGCAGTTGGCGCCTCTCTGGGGCCAACGTCCTGACTTTC
TRBD2	TRBV7-6	TRBJ2-7	NA	CASSRGLAGTYEQYF	TGTGCCAGCAGCCGTGGACTAGCGGGTACTTACGAGCAGTACTTC
TRBD2	TRBV4-2	TRBJ2-1	NA	CASSHWTSLTSGNEQFF	TGTGCCAGCAGCCACTGGACTAGCCTCACATCAGGAAATGAGCAGTTCTTC
TRBD2	TRBV5-4	TRBJ2-7	NA	CASSLGTSLYEQYF	TGTGCCAGCAGCTTGGGGACTAGCTTGTACGAGCAGTACTTC
NA	TRBV28	TRBJ2-7	NA	CASSGVDEQYF	TGTGCCAGCAGTGGAGTAGACGAGCAGTACTTC
NA	TRBV7-9	TRBJ2-5	NA	CASSATSGALKETQYF	TGTGCCAGCAGCGCAACCTCAGGAGCCCTAAAAGAGACCCAGTACTTC
TRBD1	TRBV5-1	TRBJ2-4	NA	CASSAGQGENIQYF	TGCGCCAGCAGCGCAGGCCAGGGGGAAAATATTCAGTACTTC
NA	TRBV2	TRBJ2-7	once	CASRNRARDEQYF	TGTGCCAGCAGGAACAGGGCTCGGGACGAGCAGTACTTC
TRBD1	TRBV28	TRBJ2-2	NA	CASSKYRGRGTGELFF	TGTGCCAGCAGTAAATACAGGGGGCGAGGCACCGGGGAGCTGTTTTTT
TRBD1	TRBV11-2	TRBJ2-7	NA	CASGTTGAPQYF	TGTGCCAGCGGAACGACAGGGGCCCCTCAGTACTTC
NA	TRBV5-6	TRBJ1-5	NA	CASSLTAVPSQPQHF	TGTGCCAGCAGCTTGACGGCCGTCCCCAGTCAGCCCCAGCATTTT
TRBD1	TRBV27	TRBJ1-4	NA	CASSRQGKTNEKLFF	TGTGCCAGCAGCCGACAGGGAAAGACTAATGAAAAACTGTTTTTT
NA	TRBV7-2	TRBJ2-5	NA	CASSFRGGLETQYF	TGTGCCAGCAGCTTCAGGGGAGGTTTGGAGACCCAGTACTTC
TRBD2	TRBV15	TRBJ2-1	NA	CATSRVHLERDWDNEQFF	TGTGCCACCAGCAGAGTACACCTAGAGCGGGACTGGGACAATGAGCAGTTCTTC
NA	TRBV4-1	TRBJ2-5	NA	CASSQARTKPETQYF	TGCGCCAGCAGCCAAGCAAGGACTAAACCCGAGACCCAGTACTTC
TRBD1	TRBV5-4	TRBJ1-2	NA	CASSLDRGAGYTF	TGTGCCAGCAGTCTCGACAGGGGAGCAGGCTACACCTTC
NA	TRBV4-2	TRBJ2-1	NA	CASSQDYRRNAYYNEQFF	TGTGCCAGCAGCCAAGATTACCGAAGGAATGCCTACTACAATGAGCAGTTCTTC
TRBD1	TRBV4-3	TRBJ2-7	NA	CASSQFRQGAPPYEQYF	TGCGCCAGCAGCCAATTCCGTCAGGGGGCCCCTCCCTACGAGCAGTACTTC
NA	TRBV5-1	TRBJ2-7	NA	CASSLDWRASYEQYF	TGCGCCAGCAGCTTGGATTGGCGCGCCTCCTACGAGCAGTACTTC
NA	TRBV29-1	TRBJ1-1	NA	CSVEFGRVEAFF	TGCAGCGTTGAATTCGGACGGGTTGAAGCTTTCTTT
TRBD2	TRBV2	TRBJ2-2	NA	CASASGIANTGELFF	TGTGCCAGCGCTAGCGGGATTGCGAACACCGGGGAGCTGTTTTTT
NA	TRBV20-1	TRBJ2-1	NA	CSASRYNEQFF	TGCAGTGCTAGCAGGTACAATGAGCAGTTCTTC
TRBD2	TRBV7-6	TRBJ2-2	NA	CASSLMPSGNTGELFF	TGTGCCAGCAGCTTAATGCCTAGCGGGAACACCGGGGAGCTGTTTTTT
TRBD1	TRBV6-6	TRBJ1-1	NA	CASSWGGQPNTEAFF	TGTGCCAGCAGTTGGGGGGGACAGCCGAACACTGAAGCTTTCTTT
TRBD2	TRBV27	TRBJ2-7	NA	CASSPAGTSGTEQYF	TGTGCCAGCAGTCCTGCCGGGACTAGCGGGACAGAGCAGTACTTC